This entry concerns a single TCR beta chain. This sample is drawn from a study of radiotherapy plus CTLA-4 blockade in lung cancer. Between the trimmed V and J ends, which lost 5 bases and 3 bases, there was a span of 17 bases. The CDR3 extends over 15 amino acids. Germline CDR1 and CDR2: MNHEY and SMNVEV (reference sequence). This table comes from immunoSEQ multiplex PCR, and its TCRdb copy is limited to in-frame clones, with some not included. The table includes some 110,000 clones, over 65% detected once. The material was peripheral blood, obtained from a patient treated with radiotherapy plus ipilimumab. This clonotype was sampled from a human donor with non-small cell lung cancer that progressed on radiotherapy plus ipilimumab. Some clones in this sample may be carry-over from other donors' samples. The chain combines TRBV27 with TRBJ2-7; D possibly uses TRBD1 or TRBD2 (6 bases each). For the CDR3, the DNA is TGTGCCAGCAGTAGAATCGCGGGACATGTCTACGAGCAGTACTTC. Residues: CASSRIAGHVYEQYF.